One and the same sample provided the 8 T cell receptor beta chains below, sequenced in a study of tumor-infiltrating lymphocytes in oesophageal squamous cell carcinoma. TCRdb ran MiXCR on the PCR reads and lists one entry per CDR3 protein. The data show 9,500 or so distinct CDR3 sequences, with around 54% seen just once and about 39% held by the top ten. Source material: esophageal tumor tissue. These receptors originate from a female donor with esophageal squamous cell carcinoma.

This clonotype was seen a handful of times. This chain links TRBV12-5 with TRBJ2-3, with 11 bases that match TRBD2. With V trimmed by 0 bases and J by 1 base, 3 bases remained unmatched. Germline values: CDR1 LGHNT, CDR2 FRNRAP. This CDR3 contains 17 residues. The DNA of the CDR3 is TGTGCTAGTGGTTTGGTTCTAGCGGGGGGCCGCACAGATACGCAGTATTTT. Amino acid sequence: CASGLVLAGGRTDTQYF.

DNA for the CDR3: TGTGCCAGCAGCTCCGGGACTAGTTTCGGGTTCTACGAGCAGTACTTC. It specifies CASSSGTSFGFYEQYF. The chain couples TRBV7-2 to TRBJ2-5; TRBD2 aligns across 8 bases. The end of the DNA fits TRBJ2-7 better, so the J call may be wrong. This CDR3 is 16 amino acids long. The V gene's germline CDR1 is SGHTA and CDR2 FQGNSA.

This rearrangement joins TRBV12-3 or TRBV12-4 to TRBJ2-7; weak D call: TRBD1 (6 bases). The DNA end lines up better with TRBJ2-6; the J call may be wrong. The CDR3 loop spans 15 amino acids. The CDR3 region is CASTRAGDGANVLTF. CDR3 nucleotides: TGTGCCAGTACCCGCGCAGGGGACGGGGCCAACGTCCTGACTTTC.

V usage is TRBV27 and J usage is TRBJ2-7; TRBD1 is a possible D gene (5 bases). TRBJ2-1 explains the end of the DNA better; the J call may be wrong. The CDR3 is 15 amino acids. Germline V lookup: CDR1 MNHEY, CDR2 SMNVEV (reference sequence). The chain's CDR3 is CASSLGAVSYNEQFF. The CDR3 DNA follows: TGTGCCAGCAGTTTAGGGGCGGTATCCTACAATGAGCAGTTCTTC.

This chain uses TRBV7-8 with TRBJ2-4; the D call may be TRBD1 or TRBD2 (5 bases each). The better agreement between TRBJ2-5 and the DNA end casts doubt on the J call. The germline gives CDR1 SGHVS, CDR2 FQNEAQ. The CDR3 runs 15 residues. The CDR3 nucleotides are TGTGCCAGCAGACCACGGCGAGGGGCGAAGGAGACCCAGTACTTC. Translating it yields CASRPRRGAKETQYF.

In this sample, this clonotype turned up a few times. DNA of the CDR3: TGTGCCAGCAGTTTAGAGGTGGCCCTGGGAAACACCATATATTTT. This translates into CASSLEVALGNTIYF. The chain employs TRBV12-3 or TRBV12-4 and TRBJ1-3; D not resolved. The V gene lost 1 base and the J gene lost 4 bases, with 11 bases spanning the gap. This CDR3 region has 15 residues.

This clonotype was counted a few times. The CDR3 DNA follows: TGTGCCAGCAGCTTGACAACTTCTAACTATGGCTACACCTTC. Translated: CASSLTTSNYGYTF. The rearrangement uses TRBV7-2 and TRBJ1-2, with D uncertain. The CDR3 length is 14 residues. Between the trimmed V and J ends, which lost 3 bases and 0 bases, there was a span of 8 bases. Germline V gives CDR1 SGHTA, CDR2 FQGNSA.

In regard to this clonotype: A read error may produce the germline difference seen at one junction end. The chain has TRBV12-3 or TRBV12-4 and TRBJ2-5; TRBD2 matches 13 bases. The CDR3 has 15 residues. The CDR3 DNA reads TGTGCCAGCAGCTGGGGGGGACTAGCGGGGAATGAGCAGATCTTC. As protein: CASSWGGLAGNEQIF.